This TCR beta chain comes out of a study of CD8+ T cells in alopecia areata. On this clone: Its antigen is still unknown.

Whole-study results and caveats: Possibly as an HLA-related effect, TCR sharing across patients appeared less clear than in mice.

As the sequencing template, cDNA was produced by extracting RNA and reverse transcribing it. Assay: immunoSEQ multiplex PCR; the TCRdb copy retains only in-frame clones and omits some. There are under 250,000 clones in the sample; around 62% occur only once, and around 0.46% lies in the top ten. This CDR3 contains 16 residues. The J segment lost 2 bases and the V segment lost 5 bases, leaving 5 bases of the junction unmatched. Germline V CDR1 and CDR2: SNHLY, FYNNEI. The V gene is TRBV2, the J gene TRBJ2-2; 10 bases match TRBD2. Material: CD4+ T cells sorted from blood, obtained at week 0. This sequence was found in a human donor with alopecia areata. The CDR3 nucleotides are TGTGCCAGCAGTAGAATAGCGGGGGGAAACACCGGGGAGCTGTTTTTT. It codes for CASSRIAGGNTGELFF.